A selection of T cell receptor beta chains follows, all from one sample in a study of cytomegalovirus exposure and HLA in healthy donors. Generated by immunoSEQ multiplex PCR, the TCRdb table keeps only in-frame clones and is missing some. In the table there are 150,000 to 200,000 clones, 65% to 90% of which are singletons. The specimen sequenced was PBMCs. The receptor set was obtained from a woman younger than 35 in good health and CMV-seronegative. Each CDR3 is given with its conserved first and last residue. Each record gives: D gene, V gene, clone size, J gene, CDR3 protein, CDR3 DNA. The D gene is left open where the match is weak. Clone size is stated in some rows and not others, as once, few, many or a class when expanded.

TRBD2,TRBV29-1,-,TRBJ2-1,CSVDLGPGLAGSYNEQFF,TGCAGCGTTGATTTGGGGCCGGGACTAGCGGGATCCTACAATGAGCAGTTCTTC
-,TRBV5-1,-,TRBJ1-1,CASSLGFYGTPNTEAFF,TGCGCCAGCAGCTTGGGCTTTTATGGCACCCCGAACACTGAAGCTTTCTTT
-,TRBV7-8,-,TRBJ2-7,CASSSGRVLDEQYF,TGTGCCAGCAGCTCCGGGCGGGTCTTGGACGAGCAGTACTTC
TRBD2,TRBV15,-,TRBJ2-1,CATSSRVTSGNIEQFF,TGTGCCACCAGCAGCAGGGTCACTAGCGGAAATATTGAGCAGTTCTTC
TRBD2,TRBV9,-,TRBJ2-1,CASSVGLGLYNEQFF,TGTGCCAGCAGCGTCGGACTAGGGCTCTACAATGAGCAGTTCTTC
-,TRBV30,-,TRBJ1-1,CALRGGNAFF,TGTGCCCTACGAGGGGGTAACGCTTTCTTT
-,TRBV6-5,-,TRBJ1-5,CASSQGSGQPQHF,TGTGCCAGCAGTCAGGGGTCGGGCCAGCCCCAGCATTTT
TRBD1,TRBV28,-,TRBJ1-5,CASTPNPGQGVNQPQHF,TGTGCCAGTACCCCCAATCCGGGACAGGGGGTCAATCAGCCCCAGCATTTT
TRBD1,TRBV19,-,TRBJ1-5,CASSYRDRGRSAPRGRTQHF,TGTGCCAGTAGCTACCGGGACAGGGGGCGATCAGCGCCCCGTGGAAGGACCCAGCATTTT
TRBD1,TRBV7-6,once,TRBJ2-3,CASSAIQGSETDTQYF,TGTGCCAGCAGCGCAATACAGGGGTCAGAAACAGATACGCAGTATTTT
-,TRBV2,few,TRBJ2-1,CASNDAGGPGEQFF,TGTGCCAGCAACGATGCAGGGGGGCCCGGTGAGCAGTTCTTC
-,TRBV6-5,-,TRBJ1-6,CASSYSGSGPLHF,TGTGCCAGCAGTTACTCGGGCAGTGGGCCCCTCCACTTT
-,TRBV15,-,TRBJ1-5,CATSRGGTNQPQHF,TGTGCCACCAGTAGGGGGGGGACTAATCAGCCCCAGCATTTT
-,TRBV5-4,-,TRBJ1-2,CASSIHGEGYTF,TGTGCCAGCAGCATCCACGGGGAAGGCTACACCTTC
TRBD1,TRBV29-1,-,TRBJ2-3,CSVWRQGADTQYF,TGCAGCGTTTGGAGACAGGGCGCAGATACGCAGTATTTT
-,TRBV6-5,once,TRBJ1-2,CASSYSTDHNYGYTF,TGTGCCAGCAGTTACTCGACAGACCATAACTATGGCTACACCTTC
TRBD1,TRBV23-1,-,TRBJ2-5,CASSQGTGQGVVGKTQYF,TGCGCCAGCAGTCAAGGTACGGGACAGGGGGTAGTAGGTAAGACCCAGTACTTC
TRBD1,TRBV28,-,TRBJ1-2,CASSILLEGTGYGYTF,TGTGCCAGCAGTATATTATTGGAGGGGACAGGGTATGGCTACACCTTC
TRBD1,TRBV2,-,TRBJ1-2,CARQGVNGYTF,TGTGCCAGACAGGGGGTAAATGGCTACACCTTC
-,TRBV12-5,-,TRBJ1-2,CASGLAAGELGNYGYTF,TGTGCTAGTGGTTTGGCCGCGGGGGAGCTAGGGAACTATGGCTACACCTTC
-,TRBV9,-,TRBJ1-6,CASSADMDSSYNSPLHF,TGTGCCAGCAGCGCCGATATGGACAGCTCCTATAATTCACCCCTCCACTTT
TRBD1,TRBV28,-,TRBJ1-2,CASSRGQYGYTF,TGTGCCAGCAGCCGGGGACAGTATGGCTACACCTTC
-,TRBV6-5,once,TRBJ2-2,CASSYSTGLSGELFF,TGTGCCAGCAGTTACTCTACAGGTCTGTCCGGGGAGCTGTTTTTT
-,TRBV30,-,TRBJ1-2,CAWSAAGGYTF,TGTGCCTGGAGCGCGGCGGGTGGCTACACCTTC
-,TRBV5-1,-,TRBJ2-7,CASSLIQNYEQYF,TGCGCCAGCAGCTTGATACAGAACTACGAGCAGTACTTC
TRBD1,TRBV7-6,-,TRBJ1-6,CASRPDRGSSYNSPLHF,TGTGCCAGCAGACCGGACAGGGGGAGCTCCTATAATTCGCCCCTCCACTTT
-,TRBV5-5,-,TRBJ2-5,CASSLQGTETQYF,TGTGCCAGCAGCTTGCAGGGTACGGAGACCCAGTACTTC
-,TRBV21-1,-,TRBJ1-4,CASREDRGEEKLFF,TGTGCCAGCAGGGAAGACAGGGGGGAAGAAAAACTGTTTTTT
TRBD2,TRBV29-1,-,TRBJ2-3,CSVSGTITDTQYF,TGCAGCGTCTCCGGGACTATCACAGATACGCAGTATTTT
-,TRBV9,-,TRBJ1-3,CASSVDLGETLGNTIYF,TGTGCCAGCAGCGTGGACCTCGGGGAGACGTTAGGAAACACCATATATTTT
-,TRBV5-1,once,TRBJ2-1,CASSYTGGSYNEQFF,TGCGCCAGCAGTTATACCGGGGGTTCCTACAATGAGCAGTTCTTC
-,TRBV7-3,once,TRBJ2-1,CASSLFSGNEQFF,TGTGCCAGCAGCTTATTTAGCGGAAATGAGCAGTTCTTC
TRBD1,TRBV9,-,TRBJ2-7,CASSVRTGDEQYF,TGTGCCAGCAGCGTCAGGACAGGGGACGAGCAGTACTTC
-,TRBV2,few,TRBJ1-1,CASKINTEAFF,TGTGCCAGCAAAATAAACACTGAAGCTTTCTTT
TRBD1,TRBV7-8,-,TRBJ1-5,CASSPGTGYNQPQHF,TGTGCCAGCAGCCCCGGGACAGGATACAATCAGCCCCAGCATTTT
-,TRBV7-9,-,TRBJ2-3,CASSPAGGHNTDTQYF,TGTGCCAGCAGCCCCGCCGGCGGACACAACACAGATACGCAGTATTTT
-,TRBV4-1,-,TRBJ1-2,CASSREGGDPNYGYTF,TGCGCCAGCAGCCGGGAGGGAGGGGATCCTAACTATGGCTACACCTTC
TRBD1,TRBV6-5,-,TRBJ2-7,CASSPGQGYFEQYF,TGTGCCAGCAGCCCGGGACAGGGGTATTTCGAGCAGTACTTC
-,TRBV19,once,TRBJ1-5,CASSIVQSQPQHF,TGTGCCAGTAGTATTGTCCAATCCCAGCCCCAGCATTTT
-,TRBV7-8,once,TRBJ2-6,CASRTGTGANVLTF,TGTGCCAGCAGAACAGGAACTGGGGCCAACGTCCTGACTTTC
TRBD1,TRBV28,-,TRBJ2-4,CASSLGQGDIQYF,TGTGCCAGCAGTCTCGGACAGGGGGACATTCAGTACTTC
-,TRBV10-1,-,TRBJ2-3,CASTSKGHRALPDTQYF,TGCGCCAGCACCTCAAAGGGGCACAGGGCACTTCCAGATACGCAGTATTTT
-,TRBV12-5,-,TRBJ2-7,CASARSQGTTPFYEQYF,TGTGCTAGTGCCAGATCACAGGGCACCACTCCTTTCTACGAGCAGTACTTC
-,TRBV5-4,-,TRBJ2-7,CASSKDTYSYEQYF,TGTGCCAGCAGCAAAGACACGTACTCCTACGAGCAGTACTTC
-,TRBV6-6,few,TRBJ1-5,CASSYRGNQPQHF,TGTGCCAGCAGTTACCGAGGGAATCAGCCCCAGCATTTT
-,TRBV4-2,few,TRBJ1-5,CASSSLGTNQPQHF,TGTGCCAGCAGCTCCTTGGGGACAAACCAGCCCCAGCATTTT
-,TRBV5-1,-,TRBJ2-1,CASTAGQYNEQFF,TGCGCCAGCACCGCGGGACAGTACAATGAGCAGTTCTTC
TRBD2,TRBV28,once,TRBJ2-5,CASSTPTSGRSWEQYF,TGTGCCAGCAGTACCCCGACTAGCGGGAGATCGTGGGAGCAGTACTTC
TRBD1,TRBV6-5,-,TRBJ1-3,CASSPGGSGNTIYF,TGTGCCAGCAGTCCAGGGGGCTCTGGAAACACCATATATTTT
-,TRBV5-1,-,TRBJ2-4,CASSLVFVRAREQNIQYF,TGCGCCAGCAGCTTGGTTTTTGTTAGGGCACGGGAACAAAACATTCAGTACTTC
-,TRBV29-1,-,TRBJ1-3,CSALRGGRGNTIYF,TGCAGCGCCCTGCGGGGAGGGCGAGGAAACACCATATATTTT
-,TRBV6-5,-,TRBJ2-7,CASNRSKREQYF,TGTGCCAGCAATCGGTCGAAACGGGAGCAGTACTTC
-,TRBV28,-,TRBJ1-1,CASSSSPDREAFF,TGTGCCAGCAGTTCCTCTCCCGACAGGGAAGCTTTCTTT
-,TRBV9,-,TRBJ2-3,CASSVLASERTDTQYF,TGTGCCAGCAGCGTACTAGCGTCGGAACGCACAGATACGCAGTATTTT